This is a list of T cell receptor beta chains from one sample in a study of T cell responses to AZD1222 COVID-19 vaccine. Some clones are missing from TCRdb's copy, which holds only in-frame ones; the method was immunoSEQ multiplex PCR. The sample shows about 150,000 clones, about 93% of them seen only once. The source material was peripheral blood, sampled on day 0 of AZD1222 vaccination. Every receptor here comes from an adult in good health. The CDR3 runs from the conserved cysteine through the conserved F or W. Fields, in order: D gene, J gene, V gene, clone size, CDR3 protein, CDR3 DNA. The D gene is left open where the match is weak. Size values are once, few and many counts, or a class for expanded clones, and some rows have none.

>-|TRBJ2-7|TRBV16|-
CASSPERNSYEQYF
TGTGCCAGCAGCCCCGAAAGGAACAGTTACGAGCAGTACTTC
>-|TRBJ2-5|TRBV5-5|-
CASSHFTLNQETQYF
TGTGCCAGCAGCCACTTCACGCTAAACCAAGAGACCCAGTACTTC
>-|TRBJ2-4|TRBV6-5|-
CASSFSWQGNIQYF
TGTGCCAGCAGTTTTAGCTGGCAGGGCAACATTCAGTACTTC
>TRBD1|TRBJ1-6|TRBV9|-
CASSGEGQSYNSPLHF
TGTGCCAGCAGCGGAGAGGGACAGTCCTATAATTCACCCCTCCACTTT
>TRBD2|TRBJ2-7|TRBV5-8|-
CASSLAGSGLEQYF
TGTGCCAGCAGCTTGGCCGGTAGCGGGCTCGAGCAGTACTTC
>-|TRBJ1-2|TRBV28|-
CASSLGPYYGYTF
TGTGCCAGCAGTTTAGGTCCCTACTATGGCTACACCTTC
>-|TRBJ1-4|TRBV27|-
CASSPRPVPNEKLFF
TGTGCCAGCAGTCCACGACCTGTACCTAATGAAAAACTGTTTTTT
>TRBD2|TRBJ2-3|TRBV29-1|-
CSVLAGTDTQYF
TGCAGCGTACTAGCGGGTACAGATACGCAGTATTTT
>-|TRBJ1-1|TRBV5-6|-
CASTLGGITLLNTEAFF
TGTGCCAGCACCCTGGGGGGGATTACTCTCCTGAACACTGAAGCTTTCTTT
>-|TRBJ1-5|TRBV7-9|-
CASSLNSGSQPQHF
TGTGCCAGCAGCTTAAACAGCGGGAGTCAGCCCCAGCATTTT
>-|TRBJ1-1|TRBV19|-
CASTRGEALNTEAFF
TGTGCCAGTACCCGGGGAGAGGCCCTGAACACTGAAGCTTTCTTT
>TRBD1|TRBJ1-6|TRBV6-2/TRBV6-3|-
CASSYSGQASPLHF
TGTGCCAGCAGTTACTCGGGACAGGCTTCACCCCTCCACTTT
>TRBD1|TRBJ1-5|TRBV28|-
CASSLRQGEFNQPQHF
TGTGCCAGCAGTCTCAGACAGGGGGAATTCAATCAGCCCCAGCATTTT
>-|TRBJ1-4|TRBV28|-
CASSFWGGQVF
TGTGCCAGCAGTTTTTGGGGGGGCCAGGTTTTT
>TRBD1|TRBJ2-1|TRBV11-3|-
CASSPDRALYNEQFF
TGTGCCAGCAGCCCAGACAGGGCCCTTTACAATGAGCAGTTCTTC
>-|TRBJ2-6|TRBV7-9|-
CASSLLEVGANVLTF
TGTGCCAGCAGCTTATTGGAGGTTGGGGCCAACGTCCTGACTTTC
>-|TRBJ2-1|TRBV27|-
CASSLSTWGYEQFF
TGTGCCAGCAGTTTATCCACCTGGGGCTATGAGCAGTTCTTC
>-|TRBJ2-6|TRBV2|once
CASSEGGGGANVLTF
TGTGCCAGCAGTGAAGGGGGGGGCGGGGCCAACGTCCTGACTTTC